This T cell receptor (beta chain) was sequenced for a study of T cells and Merkel cell carcinoma outcomes (dated by TCRdb to 2019 to 2021). In terms of the full investigation: In patients with Merkel cell carcinoma, researchers looked at whether the T-cell repertoire of the tumor, along with T-cell density, could predict clinical outcome. Overall results and qualifications from the work: Clinical outcomes in Merkel cell carcinoma patients were reported to be predicted by T-cell repertoire features combined with T-cell density.

Samples were obtained from patients with Merkel cell carcinoma. Concerning this clone: Its antigen remains undetermined. No base qualities exist here, and no much larger clone lies one base off it.

CDR1 MGHRA and CDR2 YSYEKL are derived from the germline V gene. From its cysteine to its phenylalanine, the CDR3 spans 13 amino acids. Here the CDR3 DNA is all that survives: 39 bases in frame from base 1. Trimming takes 8 bases from V and 5 bases from J, and the germline ends sit 15 bases apart. Library generation was performed with the immunoSEQ multiplex PCR assay. Imported from immuneACCESS, the table was reduced by TCRdb to in-frame sequences with V and J called. These copies leave out some clones; in studies compared against another copy, an unresolved V gene accounts for under half, and the cause of the remainder is not known. Across this sample there are around 15,000 clones, with about 87% seen only once. The top ten clonotypes cover approximately 8% of the sample.

Specimen: tumor tissue from Merkel cell carcinoma. The sequence joins TRBV4-1 to TRBJ2-5; no D gene is confidently identified. This TCR was sampled from a human donor with Merkel cell carcinoma. The nucleotide sequence is given as TGCGCCAGCTCCGAGGCGCAAGAGGAGACCCAGTACTTC. Its protein reads: CASSEAQEETQYF.